Here is one T cell receptor (beta chain) with its context. Enrolled during active infection, Seattle patients were then followed longitudinally. CDR1 is MNHEY and CDR2 is SVGAGI in the germline V gene. The V end was cut by 6 bases, the J end by 7 bases, with 16 bases between. The CDR3 sequence is 13 residues long. The sample belongs to a study of blood T cell repertoires in COVID-19. As for the study in general: Some COVID-19 samples were acute and others convalescent; all came from the United States, Italy and Spain.

Under the authors' procedure: How many nucleated cells were present was estimated from reference gene primer amplification. The protocol was immunoSEQ multiplex PCR, while the TCRdb copy is restricted to in-frame clones and leaves out a portion. The V and J calls and clone size come from that table; D and trimming were worked out from the DNA. This sample has approximately 78,000 clones, with roughly nine tenths found just once. The origin of this receptor is a middle-aged man with COVID-19, enrolled during active disease. Sequencing was carried out using peripheral blood. The chain couples TRBV6-5 to TRBJ2-7; tentatively, D is TRBD1 (6 bases). CDR3 in DNA: TGTGCCAGCAGGCCGACAGGTGTGAGAGAGCAGTACGTC. It specifies CASRPTGVREQYV.